This TCR beta chain was identified during a study of radiotherapy plus CTLA-4 blockade in lung cancer. Profiling relied on immunoSEQ multiplex PCR, and the TCRdb table lists in-frame clones only, not all of them. The top ten hold about 4.6% of the sample, which has a few thousand clones, roughly 80% seen once. Germline CDR1 is MNHEY and CDR2 is SMNVEV (reference sequence). The length of the CDR3 is 16 residues. The V and J ends lost 0 bases and 6 bases, in that order; junction bases with no gene match: 7. This clonotype originated in a human donor with non-small cell lung cancer that progressed on radiotherapy plus ipilimumab. V usage is TRBV27 and J usage is TRBJ2-1; 8 nucleotides match TRBD2. The sample consisted of tumor tissue, taken from a patient treated with radiotherapy plus ipilimumab. Here the CDR3 DNA reads TGTGCCAGCAGTTTATCTCTCCAGCGGGGGTCCAATGAGCAGTTCTTC. Its translation is CASSLSLQRGSNEQFF.